The clone carrying this TCR beta chain was detected a few times. Its target is unknown. The sample is drawn from a study of CD8 T cells in ankylosing spondylitis. Study-level points and caveats: Characteristic of ankylosing spondylitis blood, it appeared, was a TCR beta motif comprising about 8 highly homologous variants. Reportedly, significant enrichment of disease-linked clones occurred in matched ankylosing spondylitis synovial fluid. Earlier work had already found some motif variants in reactive arthritis synovial fluid and blood.

TCR beta libraries were made by quantitative 5'-RACE with molecular barcodes. One entry per CDR3 protein, called by TCRdb with MiXCR from the 5' RACE reads. In the table there are approximately 400,000 distinct CDR3 sequences, about 24% of which are singletons. The germline V and J ends were trimmed by 5 bases and 15 bases, with 14 bases remaining between them. This CDR3 region has 12 residues. Germline V gene data show CDR1 as SGHTA and CDR2 as FQGNSA. The V and J genes are TRBV7-2 and TRBJ1-6; D remains unclear. The TCR sequence derives from a male donor with ankylosing spondylitis. Input material: blood, either unsorted or a sorted T cell fraction (not recorded which). DNA for the CDR3: TGTGCCAGCAGCCCTCCGTTCGGGGTCCTCCACTTT. Translated: CASSPPFGVLHF. Using reference TRBV7-2 and TRBJ1-6 for the parts outside the CDR3, the full variable domain is GAGVSQSPSNKVTEKGKDVELRCDPISGHTALYWYRQSLGQGLEFLIYFQGNSAPDKSGLPSDRFSAERTGGSVSTLTIQRTQQEDSAVYLCASSPPFGVLHFGNGTRLTVT.